This T cell receptor (beta chain) derives from a study of CD8 T cells in Susac syndrome (dated by TCRdb to between 2018 and 2020). The study in broad terms: Repertoire sequencing was used to test whether CD8+ T cell activation and differentiation in Susac syndrome was antigen driven. CD8+ T cell repertoire clonality was compared between fewer than 13 healthy donors, roughly 14 Susac syndrome patients and some 15 multiple sclerosis patients.

Its CDR3 holds 14 amino acids, cysteine through phenylalanine. Only CDR3 DNA remains: 42 bases, in frame from the first base. V was cut back by 6 bases and J by 3 bases, leaving a gap of 11 bases between them. Looking up the germline V gene (reference sequence) yields CDR1 MNHEY and CDR2 SMNVEV. Peripheral blood CD8+ and CD4+ T cells from healthy donors, Susac syndrome patients and multiple sclerosis patients were profiled using high-throughput TCR beta sequencing. Multiple sclerosis controls were treatment-naive patients with stable or active relapsing-remitting disease fulfilling revised McDonald criteria. Bulk CD8+ and CD4+ T cells were purified by magnetic negative isolation, while CD8+ TEMRA cells were enriched using FACS. Blood was drawn into EDTA tubes, processed within 24 hours, and PBMCs were isolated by density gradient centrifugation. PBMCs intended for TCR sequencing were frozen in liquid nitrogen and were later thawed in a 37 degrees C water bath. A purity of at least 90% was achieved for sorted or isolated CD4+, CD8+ and CD8+ TEMRA cells.

RNA was extracted with the RNeasy kit and roughly 0.45 to 1 ug was reverse transcribed using random hexamers. TCR beta CDR3 regions were amplified with the immunoSEQ multiplex PCR assay covering 54 Vbeta and 13 Jbeta segments. PCR amplification bias was corrected using a synthetic template baseline for primer optimization and computational correction. In the source study's methods: Reads were annotated to V, D and J genes according to IMGT and were analyzed with immunoSEQ Analyzer, with only productive sequences retained. Clonality was calculated as one minus the Shannon entropy normalized by log2 of the number of productive unique sequences. For each patient and control, public and private clones were evaluated among the 100 most prevalent clones. A clone was defined as Susac-specific if it was absent from the healthy and MS cohorts, from 1052 published viral clones and from other ImmuneACCESS disease sequences. The public reads were reanalyzed by TCRdb: fastp trimming at Q25, MiXCR alignment, in-frame beta chains only. One record per CDR3 amino acid sequence lists the most common genes and DNA. The V and J calls and clone size are TCRdb's, not the authors'. Here the sample has approximately 130,000 distinct CDR3 sequences; 91% occur a single time. The ten top clones hold around 0.25% of the sample.

The study at large found these results: The number of individuals in the TCR sequencing and HLA analysis was recognized as being relatively small.

A word on this clonotype: It has no known antigen specificity. Base quality data are lacking; no much larger clone is found one base away.

The sample consisted of CD8+ T cells from PBMCs. The sequence is built from TRBV27 and TRBJ2-2; the D segment could be TRBD2, given 6 matching bases. This receptor was identified in a human donor with multiple sclerosis. The base sequence is TGTGCCAGCAGGGACTATATCCACACCGGGGAGCTGTTTTTT. Translation gives CASRDYIHTGELFF.